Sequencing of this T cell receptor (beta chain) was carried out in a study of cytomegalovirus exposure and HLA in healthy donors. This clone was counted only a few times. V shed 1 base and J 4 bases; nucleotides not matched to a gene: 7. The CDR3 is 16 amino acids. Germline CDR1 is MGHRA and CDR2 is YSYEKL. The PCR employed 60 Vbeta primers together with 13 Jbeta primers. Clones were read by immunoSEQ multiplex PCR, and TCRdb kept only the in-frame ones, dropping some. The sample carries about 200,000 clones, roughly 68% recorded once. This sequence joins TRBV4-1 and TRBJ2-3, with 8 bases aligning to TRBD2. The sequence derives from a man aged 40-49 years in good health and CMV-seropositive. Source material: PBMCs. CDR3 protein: CASSQGVGRGADTQYF. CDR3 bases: TGCGCCAGCAGCCAAGGAGTTGGGCGGGGGGCAGATACGCAGTATTTT.